This T cell receptor (beta chain) was obtained from a study of T cell responses to AZD1222 COVID-19 vaccine. Germline lookup yields CDR1 ENHRY and CDR2 SYGVKD. Between the trimmed V and J ends, which lost 3 bases and 6 bases, there was a span of 9 bases. The CDR3 is 13 amino acids. The data were produced by immunoSEQ multiplex PCR, yet TCRdb's version contains in-frame clones alone and is incomplete. The sample consists of about 180,000 clones, roughly 88% of them appearing once. Specimen: peripheral blood, collected on day 0 of AZD1222 vaccination. This chain connects TRBV10-3 to TRBJ1-5; D is uncertain. This sequence was found in an adult in good health. The CDR3 nucleotides are TGTGCCATCAGTGACGCCGGCACTCAGCCCCAGCATTTT. Translated: CAISDAGTQPQHF.